One sample yielded the 13 T cell receptor beta chains listed below, sequenced in a study of blood T cell repertoires in COVID-19. Only in-frame clones appear in the TCRdb table, and some are missing; sequencing was by immunoSEQ multiplex PCR. Of roughly 180,000 clones in the sample, approximately 80% are singletons; the top ten hold about 7%. Sequencing input: peripheral blood. The source is a woman aged 40-49 years with COVID-19, enrolled during active disease.

Ten or more counts support this clone. J is TRBJ1-6 and V is TRBV28, with 9 bases that match TRBD1. This CDR3 comprises 12 residues. With V trimmed by 10 bases and J by 12 bases, 7 bases remained unmatched. CDR1 is MDHEN and CDR2 is SYDVKM in the germline V gene. CDR3 sequence: CAIDTGGEPLHF. DNA of the CDR3: TGTGCCATCGATACAGGGGGCGAACCCCTCCACTTT.

The chain employs TRBV5-1 and TRBJ2-3, with D uncertain. The CDR3 has 12 amino acids. The ends were cut back, 4 bases at V and 2 bases at J, with 5 bases in the middle. Per the germline V gene, CDR1 is SGHRS and CDR2 is YFSETQ. This CDR3 reads CASSGATDTQYF. The CDR3 DNA follows: TGCGCCAGCAGCGGAGCCACAGATACGCAGTATTTT.

To note about this clone: The identical CDR3 is also encoded by other nucleotide sequences in the sample. V usage is TRBV5-1 and J usage is TRBJ2-1, with 8 positions matching TRBD1. V dropped 0 bases and J dropped 4; count of bases not matched to a gene: 0. Germline loops: CDR1 SGHRS, CDR2 YFSETQ. The CDR3 loop spans 14 amino acids. The CDR3 coding sequence is TGCGCCAGCAGCTTGGGACAGGGGTACAATGAGCAGTTCTTC. Amino acid sequence: CASSLGQGYNEQFF.

The genes are TRBV13 and TRBJ1-6; 7 nucleotides agree with TRBD1. This CDR3 contains 15 residues. The J segment lost 10 bases and the V segment lost 2 bases, leaving 8 bases of the junction unmatched. Germline CDR1 and CDR2: PRHDT and FYEKMQ (reference sequence). CDR3 loop: CASSLRTGRGSPLHF. CDR3 DNA: TGTGCCAGCAGCTTACGGACAGGAAGGGGATCACCCCTCCACTTT.

This clone appeared once. The chain recombines TRBV19 with TRBJ1-5; weak D call: TRBD1 (5 bases). V was cut by 4 bases and J by 4 bases, with 8 bases left in between. In germline, CDR1 is LNHDA, CDR2 SQIVND (reference sequence). The CDR3 runs 13 residues. The CDR3 region has the DNA TGTGCCAGTAGTAGTCGACAGAATCAGCCCCAGCATTTT. It translates to CASSSRQNQPQHF. The variable domain in full, with the rest retrieved from reference TRBV19 and TRBJ1-5, is DGGITQSPKYLFRKEGQNVTLSCEQNLNHDAMYWYRQDPGQGLRLIYYSQIVNDFQKGDIAEGYSVSREKKESFPLTVTSAQKNPTAFYLCASSSRQNQPQHFGDGTRLSIL.

V and J are TRBV7-2 and TRBJ2-1; 14 nucleotides align to TRBD2. J was trimmed by 10 bases and V by 1 base; bases with no gene match: 9. The germline CDR1 and CDR2 sequences are SGHTA and FQGNSA. The CDR3 spans 17 residues. CDR3 DNA sequence: TGTGCCAGCAGCTTAGGACAGACTAGCGGGAGGGAGGGCGAGCAGTTCTTC. It translates to CASSLGQTSGREGEQFF.

The chain employs TRBV27 and TRBJ2-7, with D possibly TRBD2 on 5 matching bases. This CDR3 has 16 residues. Germline V gives CDR1 MNHEY, CDR2 SMNVEV (reference sequence). The ends were cut back, 6 bases at V and 4 bases at J, with 22 bases in the middle. The CDR3, as DNA: TGTGCCAGCAGCGTGGGGAGAGGCTTACAAGGGTACGAGCAGTACTTC. Its protein product is CASSVGRGLQGYEQYF.

This chain connects TRBV9 to TRBJ1-3; possibly TRBD1 for D (6 bases). The CDR3 length is 15 residues. From germline, CDR1 is SGDLS and CDR2 YYNGEE. Trimming took 4 bases from V and 3 from J, leaving 14 bases between them. Here the CDR3 reads CASSIQGIRGNTIYF. The CDR3 coding sequence is TGTGCCAGCAGCATCCAGGGGATTCGTGGAAACACCATATATTTT.

This clone was seen ten or more times. Other DNA sequences in this sample translate to the same CDR3. This rearrangement joins TRBV10-1 to TRBJ1-1, with D unresolved. Germline V lookup: CDR1 WNHNN, CDR2 SYGVQD (reference sequence). Trimming pared 5 bases from V and 1 base from J, leaving 8 bases between. The CDR3 has 13 amino acids. CDR3 in DNA: TGCGCCAGCAGTCCCCGGGGGAACACTGAAGCTTTCTTT. Residues: CASSPRGNTEAFF.

This chain uses TRBV2 with TRBJ2-5, with D possibly TRBD1 on 6 matching bases. The germline CDR1 and CDR2 sequences are SNHLY and FYNNEI. CDR3 length: 16 residues. The V gene lost 2 bases and the J gene lost 3 bases, with 16 bases spanning the gap. This CDR3 is CASSEIGQPLEETQYF. The CDR3 region has the DNA TGTGCCAGCAGTGAAATAGGACAGCCACTGGAAGAGACCCAGTACTTC.

This chain connects TRBV19 to TRBJ1-1; 7 bases map to TRBD1. V lost 7 bases, J lost 7 bases, and 9 bases stayed unmatched. There are 13 residues in the CDR3. The V gene's germline CDR1 is LNHDA and CDR2 SQIVND (reference sequence). CDR3 coding DNA: TGTGCCAGTATGCCCGGACAGGTGGGTGAAGCTTTCTTT. Translated: CASMPGQVGEAFF.

The chain carries TRBV2 and TRBJ2-1; weak D call: TRBD1 (5 bases). V lost 5 bases, J lost 1 base, and 12 bases lay in between. The CDR3 extends over 15 amino acids. Germline CDR1 and CDR2: SNHLY and FYNNEI. The CDR3 region is CASSLSKGSYNEQFF. In DNA, the CDR3 is TGTGCCAGCAGTCTTTCGAAGGGGTCCTACAATGAGCAGTTCTTC.

For the CDR3, the DNA is TGTGCCAGCAGCGGGACAGCCCCTTCACTATACGAGCAGTACTTC. This encodes CASSGTAPSLYEQYF. The genes are TRBV28 and TRBJ2-7; TRBD1 agrees at 7 bases. This CDR3 has 15 amino acids. Germline CDR1 is MDHEN and CDR2 is SYDVKM. V dropped 6 bases and J dropped 4; count of bases not matched to a gene: 12.